This is a list of T cell receptor beta chains from one sample in a study of cytomegalovirus exposure and HLA in healthy donors. Libraries were prepared by immunoSEQ multiplex PCR; TCRdb keeps only in-frame clonotypes and omits some of them. Of under 75,000 clones in the sample, around four fifths were seen once. The sequencing input was PBMCs. The receptors derive from a young man in good health and CMV-seronegative. CDR3s include the opening cysteine and the closing phenylalanine or tryptophan. D genes are given only for firm matches. Expanded clones are given a class, and other clones once, few, many or no size at all.

-	TRBV28	-	TRBJ1-2	10	TGTGCCAGCAGCAAATATGGCTACACCTTC	CASSKYGYTF
TRBD2	TRBV6-4	many	TRBJ2-1	15	TGTGCCAGCAGTGACTCGACTAGCGGGAGTAATGAGCAGTTCTTC	CASSDSTSGSNEQFF
TRBD1	TRBV5-1	-	TRBJ2-1	14	TGCGCCAGCACTCGGGACAGGGGATACGATGAGCAGTTCTTC	CASTRDRGYDEQFF
TRBD1	TRBV2	once	TRBJ2-5	13	TGTGCCAGCGGACAGGTAGTATGGGAGACCCAGTACTTC	CASGQVVWETQYF
-	TRBV7-9	once	TRBJ2-7	11	TGTGCCAGCAGCTTTTTGCGCGAGCAGTACTTC	CASSFLREQYF
TRBD2	TRBV5-4	-	TRBJ2-2	17	TGTGCCAGCAGCTCCCGGACTAGCGGGACTAACACCGGGGAGCTGTTTTTT	CASSSRTSGTNTGELFF
TRBD2	TRBV5-1	-	TRBJ2-1	18	TGCGCCAGCAGCTTGTCGTCTAGCGGGGGGCCCACGTACAATGAGCAGTTCTTC	CASSLSSSGGPTYNEQFF
-	TRBV4-1	-	TRBJ1-1	15	TGCGCCAGCAGCCAAACACGAGGGTGGGCCACTGAAGCTTTCTTT	CASSQTRGWATEAFF
TRBD2	TRBV5-6	-	TRBJ2-2	16	TGTGCCAGCAGCCCCCCCGATAGCGGGAGGTGGGGGGAGCTGTTTTTT	CASSPPDSGRWGELFF
TRBD1	TRBV7-3	-	TRBJ1-1	17	TGTGCCAGCAGCTTTTGGACAGGGGCGCTTCTTCACACTGAAGCTTTCTTT	CASSFWTGALLHTEAFF
TRBD2	TRBV5-6	few	TRBJ2-3	16	TGTGCCAGCAGCAGAAGACTAGCGGGGGCGTTAGATACGCAGTATTTT	CASSRRLAGALDTQYF
-	TRBV15	-	TRBJ1-5	14	TGTGCCACCAGCAGAGTCGACTTCAATCAGCCCCAGCATTTT	CATSRVDFNQPQHF
-	TRBV10-3	-	TRBJ2-1	13	TGTGCCATCAGTGGCGGCAGGGACAATGAGCAGTTCTTC	CAISGGRDNEQFF
-	TRBV5-4	-	TRBJ2-1	15	TGTGCCAGCAGCCCCCGGCCGGGAAGCTACAATGAGCAGTTCTTC	CASSPRPGSYNEQFF
-	TRBV11-2	few	TRBJ2-3	16	TGTGCCAGCAGCTTACTAGGTGCCACTTACACAGATACGCAGTATTTT	CASSLLGATYTDTQYF
TRBD1	TRBV6-1	once	TRBJ1-5	16	TGTGCCAGCAGTGTACAGGGGGCCGGTAGCAATCAGCCCCAGCATTTT	CASSVQGAGSNQPQHF
-	TRBV6-5	once	TRBJ2-1	15	TGTGCCAGCAGTTATTTCGATGGAGTGGGACAAGAGCAGTTCTTC	CASSYFDGVGQEQFF
-	TRBV19	-	TRBJ1-5	15	TGTGCCAGTAGTGGAGAAAGACAGGTTCATCAGCCCCAGCATTTT	CASSGERQVHQPQHF
-	TRBV11-2	-	TRBJ1-1	13	TGTGCCAGCAGCGAGGACACCTACACTGAAGCTTTCTTT	CASSEDTYTEAFF
TRBD1	TRBV4-2	-	TRBJ1-2	17	TGTGCCAGCAGCCAAGAACCCTCGGGACAGGGGTTGTTTGGCTACACCTTC	CASSQEPSGQGLFGYTF
-	TRBV27	-	TRBJ1-3	15	TGTGCCAGCAGTCCCGCCTCGGCGGTTGGAAACACCATATATTTT	CASSPASAVGNTIYF
TRBD1	TRBV4-1	-	TRBJ2-2	16	TGCGCCAGCAGACCCGCGGGGACAGGGGGGAACGGGGAGCTGTTTTTT	CASRPAGTGGNGELFF
-	TRBV18	few	TRBJ1-5	14	TGTGCCAGCTCACCTGGCCCAGGCAATCAGCCCCAGCATTTT	CASSPGPGNQPQHF
-	TRBV7-3	-	TRBJ1-2	15	TGTGCCAGCAGCCAAACGGTCTGGGACACCTATGGCTACACCTTC	CASSQTVWDTYGYTF
TRBD2	TRBV9	-	TRBJ2-1	14	TGTGCCAGCAGCGTAGGTAGCGGGGAAGGTGAGCAGTTCTTC	CASSVGSGEGEQFF
-	TRBV19	-	TRBJ2-3	16	TGTGCCAGTAGTATCATCCCGGGTTTCGGGACAGATACGCAGTATTTT	CASSIIPGFGTDTQYF
-	TRBV9	-	TRBJ1-3	15	TGTGCCAGCAGCGTAGTCGGTGACTCGGTAAACACCATATATTTT	CASSVVGDSVNTIYF
TRBD2	TRBV6-4	-	TRBJ2-3	14	TGTGCCAGCAGCCAACTAGCGGGAGCGGATACGCAGTATTTT	CASSQLAGADTQYF
TRBD1	TRBV27	-	TRBJ1-5	14	TGTGCCAGCAGTCCCCGGGACAGTAATCAGCCCCAGCATTTT	CASSPRDSNQPQHF
TRBD2	TRBV5-1	-	TRBJ2-3	16	TGCGCCAGCAGCTTGGGCGCTAGCGGGGAGGTGGATACGCAGTATTTT	CASSLGASGEVDTQYF
TRBD2	TRBV27	-	TRBJ2-1	16	TGTGCCAGCATATTAACTAGCGAGGGGACCTACAATGAGCAGTTCTTC	CASILTSEGTYNEQFF
-	TRBV6-1	-	TRBJ1-4	14	TGTGCCAGCAGTAGACAAGCAACTAATGAAAAACTGTTTTTT	CASSRQATNEKLFF
-	TRBV7-2	-	TRBJ1-4	14	TGTGCCAGCAGCGCCCGAGTGACTAATGAAAAACTGTTTTTT	CASSARVTNEKLFF
-	TRBV30	-	TRBJ1-1	12	TGTGCCTGGAGGACATTTAACACTGAAGCTTTCTTT	CAWRTFNTEAFF
TRBD2	TRBV6-6	-	TRBJ2-1	14	TGTGCCAGCAGTCTGACTAGCGGGAGTGGTGAGCAGTTCTTC	CASSLTSGSGEQFF
TRBD1	TRBV6-5	once	TRBJ2-1	14	TGTGCCAGCAGCCCCCGACAGGGTATCAATGAGCAGTTCTTC	CASSPRQGINEQFF
-	TRBV19	-	TRBJ1-5	14	TGTGCCAGTAGTGGGGGGGGCCCCAATCAGCCCCAGCATTTT	CASSGGGPNQPQHF
-	TRBV7-7	-	TRBJ2-6	14	TGTGCCAGCAGCCCTAGCGCTGGGGCCAACGTCCTGACTTTC	CASSPSAGANVLTF
TRBD1	TRBV30	many	TRBJ1-2	14	TGTGCCTGGAGTATGGGCAGACAGGGGTATGGCTACACCTTC	CAWSMGRQGYGYTF
-	TRBV11-2	-	TRBJ2-2	17	TGTGCCAGCAACCCCTCCCAATTGACGGGGAACACCGGGGAGCTGTTTTTT	CASNPSQLTGNTGELFF
-	TRBV15	-	TRBJ1-1	19	TGTGCCACCAGCAGAGCCATCCGGGGGACGAATTTTATGAACACTGAAGCTTTCTTT	CATSRAIRGTNFMNTEAFF
-	TRBV11-1	-	TRBJ1-1	14	TGTGCCAGCAGCTTTTCCAGGGGCGATACTGAAGCTTTCTTT	CASSFSRGDTEAFF
-	TRBV13	-	TRBJ2-3	14	TGTGCCAGCAGCCCAGAAGAGAGGACAGATACGCAGTATTTT	CASSPEERTDTQYF
TRBD1	TRBV7-9	-	TRBJ2-7	14	TGTGCCAGCAGCTTAGTGTCAGGGGGCTACGAGCAGTACTTC	CASSLVSGGYEQYF
-	TRBV7-2	few	TRBJ2-4	12	TGTGCCAGCTCCACAGGGTCAAACATTCAGTACTTC	CASSTGSNIQYF